A selection of T cell receptor beta chains follows, all from one sample in a study of vaccination effects on CD4 cells after COVID-19. Repertoires were generated with immunoSEQ multiplex PCR, while TCRdb's copy carries only in-frame clones and drops some. The repertoire holds over 25,000 clones, with approximately 83% as singletons. Their target antigens are unknown. The source was CD4+ T cells from PBMCs cultured with HCoV-NL63 spike peptides, collected after COVID-19 vaccination. These receptors were taken from a human donor who received a COVID-19 vaccine. Some clones in this sample may be carry-over from other donors' samples. CDR3s include the opening cysteine and the closing phenylalanine or tryptophan. The order of the fields is V gene, J gene, D gene, CDR3 protein. The D gene is left open where the match is weak.

V gene: TRBV5-1; J gene: TRBJ2-1; D gene: TRBD1; CDR3 protein: CASTVGQSYNEQFF
V gene: TRBV5-8; J gene: TRBJ1-3; D gene: TRBD1; CDR3 protein: CASRLSGGAGNTIYF
V gene: TRBV5-4; J gene: TRBJ1-2; D gene: NA; CDR3 protein: CASSSAGLYGYTF
V gene: TRBV6-5; J gene: TRBJ1-2; D gene: NA; CDR3 protein: CASSYSGTGGYTF
V gene: TRBV5-8; J gene: TRBJ1-2; D gene: NA; CDR3 protein: CASSYRVNYGYTF
V gene: TRBV7-9; J gene: TRBJ2-3; D gene: NA; CDR3 protein: CASSLGDGLRDTQYF
V gene: TRBV19; J gene: TRBJ2-6; D gene: TRBD1; CDR3 protein: CASSGYRGLSGANVLTF
V gene: TRBV18; J gene: TRBJ2-1; D gene: NA; CDR3 protein: CASSRDSLNEQFF
V gene: TRBV5-1; J gene: TRBJ2-2; D gene: TRBD2; CDR3 protein: CASTAGAGGPTNTGELFF
V gene: TRBV5-1; J gene: TRBJ1-2; D gene: TRBD1; CDR3 protein: CASSLGDSTYGYTF
V gene: TRBV10-2; J gene: TRBJ2-5; D gene: NA; CDR3 protein: CASGSTPGSGETQYF
V gene: TRBV4-2; J gene: TRBJ2-3; D gene: TRBD2; CDR3 protein: CASSQDPLAGGTDTQYF
V gene: TRBV10-1; J gene: TRBJ1-1; D gene: TRBD1; CDR3 protein: CASSESGQGEAFF
V gene: TRBV7-9; J gene: TRBJ2-5; D gene: NA; CDR3 protein: CASSFSETQYF
V gene: TRBV5-1; J gene: TRBJ2-1; D gene: NA; CDR3 protein: CASSFGGGLNEQFF
V gene: TRBV19; J gene: TRBJ1-3; D gene: NA; CDR3 protein: CASSDYWDLSGNTIYF
V gene: TRBV6-1; J gene: TRBJ2-6; D gene: NA; CDR3 protein: CASSERSGANVLTF
V gene: TRBV5-1; J gene: TRBJ2-1; D gene: TRBD2; CDR3 protein: CASSLAGLAGEQFF
V gene: TRBV3-1/TRBV3-2; J gene: TRBJ2-1; D gene: TRBD1; CDR3 protein: CASSQDTGPRTGAYNEQFF
V gene: TRBV28; J gene: TRBJ1-6; D gene: NA; CDR3 protein: CASSSWRAHSAIRVDSPLHF
V gene: TRBV7-3; J gene: TRBJ2-1; D gene: NA; CDR3 protein: CASSSDYAPYNEQFF
V gene: TRBV5-3; J gene: TRBJ1-1; D gene: TRBD1; CDR3 protein: CASENRGEKAFF
V gene: TRBV7-2; J gene: TRBJ2-7; D gene: NA; CDR3 protein: CASSLSYEQYF
V gene: TRBV6-5; J gene: TRBJ1-1; D gene: TRBD1; CDR3 protein: CASSYLTGTVRGEAFF
V gene: TRBV5-1; J gene: TRBJ1-4; D gene: NA; CDR3 protein: CASSLGISTNEKLFF
V gene: TRBV24-1; J gene: TRBJ1-3; D gene: NA; CDR3 protein: CATSDSRQAENTIYF
V gene: TRBV6-5; J gene: TRBJ1-6; D gene: NA; CDR3 protein: CASSPGVLSPLHF
V gene: TRBV29-1; J gene: TRBJ2-5; D gene: NA; CDR3 protein: CSVKVSGAGTETQYF
V gene: TRBV18; J gene: TRBJ1-5; D gene: TRBD1; CDR3 protein: CASSPGTGGLDQPQHF
V gene: TRBV5-8; J gene: TRBJ2-1; D gene: NA; CDR3 protein: CASILSASSYNEQFF
V gene: TRBV5-1; J gene: TRBJ1-1; D gene: NA; CDR3 protein: CASSLAGDSNTEAFF
V gene: TRBV5-1; J gene: TRBJ2-3; D gene: TRBD2; CDR3 protein: CASSLAGHTDTQYF
V gene: TRBV5-6; J gene: TRBJ2-2; D gene: NA; CDR3 protein: CASSWRTGELFF
V gene: TRBV5-1; J gene: TRBJ1-2; D gene: NA; CDR3 protein: CASSFGAAQDGYTF
V gene: TRBV18; J gene: TRBJ1-5; D gene: NA; CDR3 protein: CASSPGVYNQPQHF
V gene: TRBV14; J gene: TRBJ2-5; D gene: NA; CDR3 protein: CASSQAGPETQYF
V gene: TRBV5-1; J gene: TRBJ1-2; D gene: NA; CDR3 protein: CASSLGRNYGYTF
V gene: TRBV3-1/TRBV3-2; J gene: TRBJ1-6; D gene: NA; CDR3 protein: CASSQVGNSPLHF
V gene: TRBV4-1; J gene: TRBJ1-3; D gene: NA; CDR3 protein: CASSQVGGWNTIYF
V gene: TRBV29-1; J gene: TRBJ2-1; D gene: NA; CDR3 protein: CSVESGSSYNEQFF
V gene: TRBV24-1; J gene: TRBJ1-2; D gene: NA; CDR3 protein: CATSDLGQNYGYTF
V gene: TRBV7-2; J gene: TRBJ1-6; D gene: NA; CDR3 protein: CASSFGGGRSPLHF
V gene: TRBV7-9; J gene: TRBJ2-5; D gene: NA; CDR3 protein: CASSLGYGPPNQETQYF
V gene: TRBV28; J gene: TRBJ1-4; D gene: NA; CDR3 protein: CASQGSGGKNEKLFF
V gene: TRBV10-3; J gene: TRBJ1-1; D gene: NA; CDR3 protein: CAISLQGFSDAFF